This T cell receptor (beta chain) was recovered during a study of T cell responses to AZD1222 COVID-19 vaccine. Findings and caveats of the study: Following two doses of AZD1222, Spike-specific TCR breadth and depth rose. Baseline serostatus was positive in only five to seven AZD1222 recipients. Most donors were white British and more were female, and clonal diversity was possibly underestimated.

The method was immunoSEQ multiplex PCR; TCRdb's version includes in-frame clones alone and lacks a portion of them. Of roughly 100,000 clones listed, about 90% are singletons. The CDR3 is 13 residues long. Germline lookup yields CDR1 LNHDA and CDR2 SQIVND (reference sequence). After removal of 7 bases from V and 5 bases from J, the junction contained 4 bases not matched to a gene. In regard to this clone: The target antigen is unknown.

This clonotype was obtained from an adult in good health. The V gene is TRBV19, the J gene TRBJ2-7; 11 positions match TRBD2. Sequenced here: peripheral blood, sampled on day 0 of AZD1222 vaccination. CDR3 residues: CASKLAGAHEQYF. CDR3 sequence (DNA): TGTGCCAGTAAACTAGCGGGAGCCCACGAGCAGTACTTC.